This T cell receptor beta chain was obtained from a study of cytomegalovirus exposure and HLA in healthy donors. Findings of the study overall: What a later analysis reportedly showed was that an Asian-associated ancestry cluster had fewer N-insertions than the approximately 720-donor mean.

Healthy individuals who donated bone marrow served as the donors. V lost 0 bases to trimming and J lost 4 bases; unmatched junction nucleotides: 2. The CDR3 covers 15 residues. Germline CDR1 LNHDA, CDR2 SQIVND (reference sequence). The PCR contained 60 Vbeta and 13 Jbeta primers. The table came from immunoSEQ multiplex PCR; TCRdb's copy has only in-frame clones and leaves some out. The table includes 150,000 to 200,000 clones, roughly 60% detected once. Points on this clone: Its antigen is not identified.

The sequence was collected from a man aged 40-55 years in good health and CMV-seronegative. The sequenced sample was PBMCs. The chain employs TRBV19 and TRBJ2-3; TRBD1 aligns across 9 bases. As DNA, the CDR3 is TGTGCCAGTAGTATAGATGGGACAGGGTCAGATACGCAGTATTTT. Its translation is CASSIDGTGSDTQYF.